Below, 12 T cell receptor beta chains from the same sample are listed, as sequenced in a study of T cell changes during pregnancy in multiple sclerosis. Some clones are missing from TCRdb's copy, which holds only in-frame ones; the method was immunoSEQ multiplex PCR. The top ten hold 1.2% to 1.5% of the sample, which has 60,000 to 85,000 clones, approximately 90% seen once. This specimen was peripheral blood, taken in the second trimester of pregnancy. The origin of the receptors is a female donor in good health, enrolled as a control in a pregnancy study.

This clone was observed once. CDR3 sequence: CASSPSRDGEYEQYF. CDR3 DNA: TGTGCCAGTAGTCCGTCGCGGGACGGAGAATACGAGCAGTACTTC. The chain links TRBV19 to TRBJ2-7; maybe TRBD2 (6 bases). V was pared by 5 bases and J by 4 bases, with 18 bases between. The CDR3 runs to 15 residues. Germline CDR1 is LNHDA and CDR2 is SQIVND (reference sequence). Full variable domain (outside the CDR3, taken from reference TRBV19 and TRBJ2-7): DGGITQSPKYLFRKEGQNVTLSCEQNLNHDAMYWYRQDPGQGLRLIYYSQIVNDFQKGDIAEGYSVSREKKESFPLTVTSAQKNPTAFYLCASSPSRDGEYEQYFGPGTRLTVT.

The J gene is TRBJ1-1, the V gene TRBV4-3; 7 bases are a match to TRBD1. Germline CDR1 reads LGHNA; CDR2 reads YSLEER. V gave up 0 bases and J gave up 2 bases; unmatched junction bases: 12. This CDR3 is 18 amino acids long. The CDR3 coding sequence is TGCGCCAGCAGCCAAGATGTCTCTTGGACAGGCCTCAACACTGAAGCTTTCTTT. Protein sequence: CASSQDVSWTGLNTEAFF.

The chain has TRBV19 and TRBJ2-5; D possibly corresponds to TRBD2 (6 bases). Germline lookup yields CDR1 LNHDA and CDR2 SQIVND (reference sequence). The CDR3 contains 15 residues. Trimming removed 1 base at V and 4 bases at J, with 13 bases between. The CDR3 protein is CASSIAPSVGETQYF. Written as DNA, the CDR3 is TGTGCCAGTAGTATAGCCCCTAGCGTGGGAGAGACCCAGTACTTC.

V is TRBV4-1 and J is TRBJ2-5; D uncertain. CDR3 size: 14 residues. The germline V gene encodes CDR1 MGHRA and CDR2 YSYEKL. V lost 1 base, J lost 4 bases, and 10 bases lay in between. The CDR3, as DNA: TGCGCCAGCAGCCAAGGGAGCCGGCGAGAGACCCAGTACTTC. As protein: CASSQGSRRETQYF.

The gene calls are TRBV5-1 and TRBJ2-7; 7 bases align to TRBD2. The CDR3 is 16 residues long. V shed 4 bases, J shed 0 bases, and the junction held 10 bases outside the gene matches. The germline V gene has CDR1 SGHRS and CDR2 YFSETQ. Here the CDR3 reads CASSEFSGGLSYEQYF. The CDR3 DNA sequence: TGCGCCAGCAGCGAGTTTTCGGGGGGACTCTCCTACGAGCAGTACTTC. The complete variable domain, with remaining parts taken from reference TRBV5-1 and TRBJ2-7, reads KAGVTQTPRYLIKTRGQQVTLSCSPISGHRSVSWYQQTPGQGLQFLFEYFSETQRNKGNFPGRFSGRQFSNSRSEMNVSTLELGDSALYLCASSEFSGGLSYEQYFGPGTRLTVT.

The chain recombines TRBV7-9 with TRBJ2-7; 7 nucleotides line up with TRBD2. The CDR3 has 13 amino acids. V dropped 2 bases and J dropped 7; count of bases not matched to a gene: 5. CDR1 and CDR2 (germline): SEHNR, FQNEAQ (reference sequence). DNA of the CDR3: TGTGCCAGCAGCTTAAATCCAGCGGGAGAGCAGTACTTC. Translated: CASSLNPAGEQYF. Full variable domain (rest looked up from reference TRBV7-9 and TRBJ2-7): DTGVSQNPRHKITKRGQNVTFRCDPISEHNRLYWYRQTLGQGPEFLTYFQNEAQLEKSRLLSDRFSAERPKGSFSTLEIQRTEQGDSAMYLCASSLNPAGEQYFGPGTRLTVT.

V gene TRBV5-1 combines with J gene TRBJ2-5; 7 bases map to TRBD1. The length of the CDR3 is 13 residues. Germline V CDR1 and CDR2: SGHRS, YFSETQ. V trimming: 3 bases; J trimming: 5 bases; junction bases outside the gene matches: 4. The CDR3 nucleotides are TGCGCCAGCAGCTCGGACAGGATGGAGACCCAGTACTTC. Residues: CASSSDRMETQYF.

The V call is TRBV6-1, the J call TRBJ1-6; D possibly corresponds to TRBD1 (5 bases). The CDR3 covers 17 residues. CDR1 and CDR2 from the germline V gene are MNHNS and SASEGT. Deletions cut 2 bases from V and 0 bases from J, with 11 bases between. CDR3 amino acids: CASSESGGGSYNSPLHF. DNA for the CDR3: TGTGCCAGCAGTGAATCTGGGGGGGGCTCCTATAATTCACCCCTCCACTTT.

The chain employs TRBV28 and TRBJ1-2, with D perhaps TRBD1 (6 bases). CDR1 and CDR2 (germline): MDHEN, SYDVKM. Between the trimmed V and J ends, which lost 11 bases and 8 bases, there was a span of 21 bases. This CDR3 has 13 amino acids. The CDR3 DNA reads as TGTGCCGGATCCCGACAGAGGGGGGGAGGCTACACCTTC. The encoded protein is CAGSRQRGGGYTF.

The count of this clone is one. The chain couples TRBV4-1 to TRBJ1-1; the match to TRBD1 covers 8 bases. The junction had 13 bases not matched to a gene; V was cut back by 2 bases and J by 5 bases. Germline V gene lookup returns CDR1 MGHRA and CDR2 YSYEKL. The CDR3 spans 17 residues. The CDR3 loop is CASSQPDRVISQTEAFF. The CDR3, as DNA: TGCGCCAGCAGCCAACCGGACAGGGTCATATCCCAAACTGAAGCTTTCTTT.

This chain uses TRBV7-8 with TRBJ2-7; unclear D gene. The CDR3 has 12 residues. The germline gives CDR1 SGHVS, CDR2 FQNEAQ. Trimming stripped 2 bases from V and 6 bases from J, with 8 bases between. In DNA, the CDR3 is TGTGCCAGCAGCTTATATATCCTCGAGCAGTACTTC. This gives the protein CASSLYILEQYF.

As regards this clone: At one boundary the junction diverges from the germline segment, which might be a read error. This sequence joins TRBV7-7 and TRBJ2-2, with 7 bases fitting TRBD1. This CDR3 comprises 19 residues. Per the germline V gene, CDR1 is SSHAT and CDR2 is FNYEAQ (reference sequence). The CDR3 region has the DNA TGTGCTAGCAGCCTCCGGGGACGGTGGACAGGTGATTTCGCCGGGGAGCTGTTTTTT. Translation: CASSLRGRWTGDFAGELFF.